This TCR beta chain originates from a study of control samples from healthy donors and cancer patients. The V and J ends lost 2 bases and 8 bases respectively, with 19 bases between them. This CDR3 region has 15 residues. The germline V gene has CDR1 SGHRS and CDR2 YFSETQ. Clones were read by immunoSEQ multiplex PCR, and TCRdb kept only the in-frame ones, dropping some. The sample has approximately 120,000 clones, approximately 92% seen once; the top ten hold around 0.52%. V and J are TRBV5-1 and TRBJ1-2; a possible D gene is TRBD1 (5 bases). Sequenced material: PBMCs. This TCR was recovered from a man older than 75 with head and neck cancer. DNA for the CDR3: TGCGCCAGCAGCTTAAATATCCCCGGGGACCTGGGCTACACCTTC. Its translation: CASSLNIPGDLGYTF.